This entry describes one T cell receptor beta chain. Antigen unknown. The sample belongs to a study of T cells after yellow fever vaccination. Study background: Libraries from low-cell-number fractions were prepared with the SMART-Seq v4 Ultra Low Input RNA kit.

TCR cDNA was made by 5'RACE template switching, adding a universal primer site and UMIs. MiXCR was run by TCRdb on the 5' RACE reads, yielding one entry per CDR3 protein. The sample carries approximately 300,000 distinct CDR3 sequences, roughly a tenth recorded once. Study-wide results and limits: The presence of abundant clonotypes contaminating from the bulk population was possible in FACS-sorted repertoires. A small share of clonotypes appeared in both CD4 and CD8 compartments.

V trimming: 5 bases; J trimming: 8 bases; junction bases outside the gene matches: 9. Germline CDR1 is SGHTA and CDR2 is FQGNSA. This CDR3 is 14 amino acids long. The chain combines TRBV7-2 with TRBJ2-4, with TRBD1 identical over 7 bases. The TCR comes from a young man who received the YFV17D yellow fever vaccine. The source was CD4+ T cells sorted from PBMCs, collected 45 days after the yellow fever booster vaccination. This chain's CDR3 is CASSLNRGWDIQYF. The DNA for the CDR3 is TGTGCCAGCAGCCTCAACAGGGGATGGGACATTCAGTACTTC.